Below, one TCR beta chain is given with its context. Its antigen remains unidentified. The data were obtained in a study of cytomegalovirus exposure and HLA in healthy donors. Notes on the study in general: Immune exposure was documented only through CMV serostatus. Among TCR beta chains, those listed as cytomegalovirus-associated numbered over 150.

Donors in the study were healthy people who gave bone marrow. Trimming at V came to 0 bases and at J to 5 bases, leaving 3 bases not matched to a gene. The V gene's germline CDR1 is SGHRS and CDR2 YFSETQ. The CDR3 is 15 amino acids. PCR used 60 Vbeta primers and 13 Jbeta primers. Repertoires were generated with immunoSEQ multiplex PCR, while TCRdb's copy carries only in-frame clones and drops some. The sample has some 95,000 clones, around 71% seen once. Sample: PBMCs. The chain links TRBV5-1 to TRBJ1-3, with 9 nucleotides matching TRBD1. This TCR derives from a man under 40 in good health and CMV-seronegative. This CDR3 is CASSLAGTGRNTIYF. CDR3 nucleotide sequence: TGCGCCAGCAGCTTGGCCGGGACAGGGAGAAACACCATATATTTT.